These T cell receptor beta chains were read from a single sample in a study of post-analysis software for immune sequencing data. TCRdb reprocessed the PCR reads with MiXCR, giving one entry per CDR3 protein. The sample has hundreds of thousands of distinct CDR3 sequences; approximately 53% are singletons. The sequencing input was blood. The origin of the receptors is a girl between 5 and 17 years old with multiple sclerosis. CDR3s include the opening cysteine and the closing phenylalanine or tryptophan. D genes are given only for firm matches. Only part of the rows carry a size: once, few, many, or a class if the clone is expanded.

J	V	D	size	DNA	CDR3
TRBJ2-3	TRBV5-1	-	-	TGCGCCAGCAGCCTCCATGGGCTTAGCACAGATACGCAGTATTTT	CASSLHGLSTDTQYF
TRBJ2-3	TRBV21-1	-	few	TGTGCCAGCAGCAAACCCCTCATTCCTTGGACAGCTAGCACAGATACGCAGTATTTT	CASSKPLIPWTASTDTQYF
TRBJ2-7	TRBV20-1	TRBD2	few	TGCAGTGCTAGAGAGGGGAGCGGGAGGTGGAACGAGCAGTACTTC	CSAREGSGRWNEQYF
TRBJ2-5	TRBV20-1	TRBD2	-	TGCAGTGCTCTTGATCTAGCGGGGGCAGAAGAGACCCAGTACTTC	CSALDLAGAEETQYF
TRBJ2-7	TRBV7-9	TRBD2	-	TGTGCCAGCAGCTTAGTTCGGGAGGGCCCGTACGAGCAGTACTTC	CASSLVREGPYEQYF
TRBJ2-1	TRBV3-1	TRBD1	-	TGTGCCAGCAGCCACGATCCGGGACAGGGGGCAGGCAATGAGCAGTTCTTC	CASSHDPGQGAGNEQFF
TRBJ2-7	TRBV5-1	TRBD2	-	TGCGCCAGCAGCTTGGAGGAGACTAGCGTCTACGAGCAGTACTTC	CASSLEETSVYEQYF
TRBJ2-1	TRBV6-2/TRBV6-3	-	-	TGTGCCAGCAGTTACTCGCTTCTAGTTGACTACAATGAGCAGTTCTTC	CASSYSLLVDYNEQFF
TRBJ1-1	TRBV12-3/TRBV12-4	TRBD1	few	TGTGCCAGCACAGACAGGGTGAACACTGAAGCTTTCTTT	CASTDRVNTEAFF
TRBJ1-1	TRBV7-6	-	once	TGTGCCAGCAGCTTCTCCGTGAAGACTGAAGCTTTCTTT	CASSFSVKTEAFF
TRBJ1-2	TRBV20-1	-	-	TGCAGTGCTAGAGATAGAGGGGCACCCTATGGCTACACCTTC	CSARDRGAPYGYTF
TRBJ2-5	TRBV7-3	-	-	TGTGCCAGCAGCCCATTCCTACTAGCCGAGACCCAGTACTTC	CASSPFLLAETQYF
TRBJ1-4	TRBV7-2	-	-	TGTGCCAGCAGCCCGGACAGAAATAATGAAAAACTGTTTTTT	CASSPDRNNEKLFF
TRBJ1-2	TRBV29-1	TRBD1	-	TGCAGCATCCGGGACAGGGGCGACGGGTCTGGCTATGGCTACACCTTC	CSIRDRGDGSGYGYTF
TRBJ2-1	TRBV5-5	-	-	TGTGCCAGCAGCTTGATAGGGGTAGGCGAGCAGTTCTTC	CASSLIGVGEQFF
TRBJ2-3	TRBV5-1	-	-	TGCGCCAGCAGCCCCGGTGTTGGGGGAGGAACAGATACGCAGTATTTT	CASSPGVGGGTDTQYF
TRBJ2-5	TRBV6-6	-	-	TGTGCCAGCAGAAAACTGGGCCGCAAGACCCAGTACTTC	CASRKLGRKTQYF
TRBJ2-4	TRBV9	-	-	TGTGCCAGCAGCCCCCCCAGGGGTAGGGATGGAGACATTCAGTACTTC	CASSPPRGRDGDIQYF
TRBJ1-2	TRBV29-1	TRBD1	-	TGCAGCGTGAAAGACTCCGGGACAGGGCACTATGGCTACACCTTC	CSVKDSGTGHYGYTF
TRBJ2-7	TRBV15	-	-	TGTGCCACCAGCAGGAACGTACAGGGAATTGTAGCCTACGAGCAGTACTTC	CATSRNVQGIVAYEQYF
TRBJ2-7	TRBV15	TRBD1	-	TGTGCCACCAGCAGAGGCGCCTACGACAGGGGCTACGAGCAGTACTTC	CATSRGAYDRGYEQYF
TRBJ2-5	TRBV20-1	-	-	TGCAGTGCTAATCGGGGGACGGGGCGAGAGACCCAGTACTTC	CSANRGTGRETQYF
TRBJ2-1	TRBV20-1	TRBD2	-	TGCAGTGCCTCCCTCTTAGCTAGCGGGGGTGGGGGTGAGCAGTTCTTC	CSASLLASGGGGEQFF
TRBJ2-7	TRBV6-6	-	-	TGTGCCAGCAGGTTCAACACGGCTCACGAGCAGTACTTC	CASRFNTAHEQYF
TRBJ2-7	TRBV5-1	TRBD1	-	TGCGCCAGCAGCTTGTCCTTACAGGGGATCTACGAGCAGTACTTC	CASSLSLQGIYEQYF
TRBJ2-3	TRBV6-6	-	-	TGTGCCAACAGTTACCCTCGAGTTGGGGGCACAGATACGCAGTATTTT	CANSYPRVGGTDTQYF
TRBJ2-7	TRBV20-1	-	few	TGCAGTGCTAGAGAGACAGAGAGCTCCTACGAGCAGTACTTC	CSARETESSYEQYF
TRBJ2-5	TRBV20-1	TRBD2	-	TGCAGTGCTCCCGGGGTGATAGCGGGAGAAGAGACCCAGTACTTC	CSAPGVIAGEETQYF
TRBJ2-5	TRBV5-1	-	-	TGCGCCAGCAGCAAAAACCCAGGGGTCCAAGAGACCCAGTACTTC	CASSKNPGVQETQYF
TRBJ1-2	TRBV12-3/TRBV12-4	-	-	TGTGCCAGCAGTTTAGCGTTGAACAGCTTATACTATGGCTACACCTTC	CASSLALNSLYYGYTF
TRBJ1-6	TRBV7-2	-	-	TGTGCCAGCAGCTTAGTACAGTCGTCTAATTCACCCCTCCACTTT	CASSLVQSSNSPLHF
TRBJ2-1	TRBV7-2	-	-	TGTGCCAGCAGCTTAGACGTCTGGGGCGGGCAGTTCTTC	CASSLDVWGGQFF
TRBJ2-7	TRBV12-3/TRBV12-4	TRBD2	few	TGTGCCAGCAGTGCAGTAGCGGGAGGAGGGTCCTACGAGCAGTACTTC	CASSAVAGGGSYEQYF
TRBJ2-5	TRBV4-1	-	-	TGCGCCAGCAGCCAAGGGCCACAAGAGACCCAGTACTTC	CASSQGPQETQYF
TRBJ2-7	TRBV19	TRBD2	-	TGTGCCAGTAAAATGAGTAGCGGGAGAATCAACGAGCAGTACTTC	CASKMSSGRINEQYF
TRBJ2-1	TRBV20-1	TRBD2	-	TGCAGTGCTAGAGTGGGATTAGCGGGGCGAAGCCTCAATGAGCAGTTCTTC	CSARVGLAGRSLNEQFF
TRBJ2-3	TRBV20-1	TRBD2	once	TGCAGTGCTCGGGGTGTGGTTAGCGGGAGTACAGATACGCAGTATTTT	CSARGVVSGSTDTQYF
TRBJ2-7	TRBV14	TRBD2	-	TGTGCCAGCAGATTTAGCGGGAGTGGTCCCTACGAGCAGTACTTC	CASRFSGSGPYEQYF
TRBJ1-6	TRBV19	TRBD1	-	TGTGCCAGTAGCAGCGACCAAAGGACAGGATATAATTCACCCCTCCACTTT	CASSSDQRTGYNSPLHF
TRBJ2-5	TRBV20-1	TRBD1	-	TGCAGTGCTAGCAGGGGGATTGGGGAGACCCAGTACTTC	CSASRGIGETQYF
TRBJ2-5	TRBV21-1	-	few	TGTGCCAGCAGCCCCCGACTAGGGGGCAGGGAGACCCAGTACTTC	CASSPRLGGRETQYF
TRBJ2-7	TRBV10-1	-	-	TGCGCCAGCAGTGAGTTGACGGGAGCGGGCCCCTACGAGCAGTACTTC	CASSELTGAGPYEQYF
TRBJ2-3	TRBV20-1	-	few	TGCAGTGCTAGAGGGGGGGCGGGGCGCACAGATACGCAGTATTTT	CSARGGAGRTDTQYF
TRBJ2-7	TRBV6-2/TRBV6-3	TRBD1	-	TGTGCCAGCAGTTATCTTCTGGGACAGAGATCCTACGAGCAGTACTTC	CASSYLLGQRSYEQYF
TRBJ1-1	TRBV20-1	-	few	TGCAGTGCTACGAGGGGGGACACTGAAGCTTTCTTT	CSATRGDTEAFF